One sample yielded the 14 T cell receptor beta chains listed below, sequenced in a study of identical twins. From the 5' RACE reads, TCRdb called clonotypes with MiXCR, one entry per CDR3 protein. Of roughly 1,500,000 distinct CDR3 sequences listed, about 32% are singletons. The sequencing sample was made of cord blood. The receptors originated from a newborn girl in good health.

This clonotype came up a few times. This chain joins TRBV5-1 and TRBJ2-7; 9 nucleotides match TRBD2. CDR3 length: 16 residues. V shed 4 bases and J 3 bases; nucleotides not matched to a gene: 11. The germline V gene encodes CDR1 SGHRS and CDR2 YFSETQ. The CDR3 sequence: CASSLSSGMLNYEQYF. As DNA, the CDR3 is TGCGCCAGCAGCCTCTCTAGCGGGATGTTGAACTACGAGCAGTACTTC.

This clonotype was seen a handful of times. V usage is TRBV29-1 and J usage is TRBJ1-1, with a possible D match to TRBD1 (6 bases). This CDR3 spans 14 amino acids. Germline CDR1 reads SQVTM; CDR2 reads ANQGSEA. Trimming took off 7 bases at V and 5 bases at J, with 20 bases between the two ends. Here the CDR3 reads CSATTGTRWTEAFF. The CDR3 DNA reads TGCAGCGCCACTACCGGGACACGGTGGACTGAAGCTTTCTTT. Filled out from reference TRBV29-1 and TRBJ1-1, the complete variable domain reads SAVISQKPSRDICQRGTSLTIQCQVDSQVTMMFWYRQQPGQSLTLIATANQGSEATYESGFVIDKFPISRPNLTFSTLTVSNMSPEDSSIYLCSATTGTRWTEAFFGQGTRLTVV.

This chain uses TRBV21-1 with TRBJ2-1; TRBD2 is taken as the D call from the table, unchecked against the DNA. TRBV21-1 is flagged as a pseudogene. The CDR3 has 21 amino acids. The CDR3 loop reads CASSKSSVPGLAGGPWDEQFF. The CDR3, as DNA: TGTGCCAGCAGCAAATCTTCGGTGCCGGGACTAGCGGGGGGGCCCTGGGATGAGCAGTTCTTC.

The V call is TRBV5-1, the J call TRBJ1-1; TRBD1 aligns across 7 bases. The CDR3 extends over 17 amino acids. Germline CDR1 and CDR2: SGHRS and YFSETQ. V dropped 0 bases and J dropped 1; count of bases not matched to a gene: 9. CDR3 in DNA: TGCGCCAGCAGCTTGGCCATGACAGGGTTGGGGAACACTGAAGCTTTCTTT. As protein: CASSLAMTGLGNTEAFF.

The rearrangement joins TRBV28 to TRBJ2-1; D call uncertain. With 6 bases removed from V and 5 bases from J, the gap between germline ends came to 11 bases. Germline V gives CDR1 MDHEN, CDR2 SYDVKM. The CDR3 consists of 13 residues. DNA for the CDR3: TGTGCCAGCAGACCCCCGCTTAACAATGAGCAGTTCTTC. As protein: CASRPPLNNEQFF.

Concerning this clonotype itself: The DNA is left out, because the CDR3 cannot be placed on it with certainty; the CDR3 is given as TCRdb lists it. The chain joins TRBV20-1 to TRBJ2-7; the table's TRBD2 call for D was not verified on the DNA. The V gene's germline CDR1 is DFQATT and CDR2 SNEGSKA (reference sequence). The CDR3 is 14 amino acids in total, end residues counted. Here the CDR3 reads CSARGLASVREQYF.

This clonotype was detected ten times or more. V usage is TRBV4-1 and J usage is TRBJ2-5, with D unresolved. The CDR3 is made up of 13 amino acids. Trimming stripped 1 base from V and 5 bases from J, with 8 bases between. Germline V CDR1 and CDR2: MGHRA, YSYEKL. This CDR3 reads CASSQVLLETQYF. In DNA, the CDR3 is TGCGCCAGCAGCCAAGTGCTTCTCGAGACCCAGTACTTC.

The chain carries TRBV5-1 and TRBJ1-1, with no clear D. CDR3 length: 13 amino acids. In germline, CDR1 is SGHRS, CDR2 YFSETQ. The ends were cut back, 0 bases at V and 6 bases at J, with 9 bases in the middle. CDR3 loop: CASSLEAAPEAFF. CDR3 DNA sequence: TGCGCCAGCAGCTTGGAGGCAGCTCCTGAAGCTTTCTTT.

V usage is TRBV19 and J usage is TRBJ1-1, with D possibly TRBD1 on 6 matching bases. The CDR3 runs 16 residues. V was pared by 5 bases and J by 1 base, with 17 bases between. The germline CDR1 and CDR2 sequences are LNHDA and SQIVND (reference sequence). Here the CDR3 DNA reads TGTGCCAGTAGTGTTCCCAGGGGCGCGGGGAACACTGAAGCTTTCTTT. Its protein product is CASSVPRGAGNTEAFF.

The chain combines TRBV11-2 with TRBJ1-2; no clear D gene. The CDR3 covers 13 residues. Trimming pared 0 bases from V and 8 bases from J, leaving 10 bases between. CDR1 and CDR2 from the germline V gene are SGHAT and FQNNGV. The CDR3, as DNA: TGTGCCAGCAGCTTAGACTTAGGGAGCGGCTACACCTTC. Amino acid sequence: CASSLDLGSGYTF.

Points on this clonotype: This may arise from a read error, as a much more abundant clone is one base away. The chain employs TRBV10-3 and TRBJ2-3; D not resolved. Per the germline V gene, CDR1 is ENHRY and CDR2 is SYGVKD. This CDR3 contains 14 residues. CDR3 loop: CTIRQSHITDTQYF. CDR3 coding DNA: TGTACCATCCGCCAGAGTCATATTACAGATACGCAGTATTTT.

This clonotype came up a few times. This chain links TRBV6-5 with TRBJ1-2, with D tentatively TRBD1 (5 bases). The CDR3 sequence is 14 residues long. The V gene lost 0 bases and the J gene lost 5 bases, with 10 bases spanning the gap. In germline, CDR1 is MNHEY, CDR2 SVGAGI. The CDR3 spells CASSYSYRQYGYTF. In DNA form, the CDR3 reads TGTGCCAGCAGTTACTCGTACCGACAGTATGGCTACACCTTC.

The rearrangement links TRBV20-1 to TRBJ2-5, with 7 bases lining up with TRBD2. Germline V gives CDR1 DFQATT, CDR2 SNEGSKA (reference sequence). The CDR3 contains 16 residues. V was clipped by 2 bases and J by 6 bases; unmatched bases: 15. CDR3 DNA: TGCAGTGCTAGAAATTCGGCTAGCGGAGAAAAGAAGACCCAGTACTTC. This gives the protein CSARNSASGEKKTQYF.

The V gene is TRBV13, the J gene TRBJ2-1, with D unresolved. The CDR3 consists of 14 residues. V was pared by 5 bases and J by 3 bases, with 11 bases between. Germline CDR1 and CDR2: PRHDT and FYEKMQ (reference sequence). The DNA for the CDR3 is TGTGCCAGCAGCCTTCAAGAGAACTACAATGAGCAGTTCTTC. Its protein product is CASSLQENYNEQFF.